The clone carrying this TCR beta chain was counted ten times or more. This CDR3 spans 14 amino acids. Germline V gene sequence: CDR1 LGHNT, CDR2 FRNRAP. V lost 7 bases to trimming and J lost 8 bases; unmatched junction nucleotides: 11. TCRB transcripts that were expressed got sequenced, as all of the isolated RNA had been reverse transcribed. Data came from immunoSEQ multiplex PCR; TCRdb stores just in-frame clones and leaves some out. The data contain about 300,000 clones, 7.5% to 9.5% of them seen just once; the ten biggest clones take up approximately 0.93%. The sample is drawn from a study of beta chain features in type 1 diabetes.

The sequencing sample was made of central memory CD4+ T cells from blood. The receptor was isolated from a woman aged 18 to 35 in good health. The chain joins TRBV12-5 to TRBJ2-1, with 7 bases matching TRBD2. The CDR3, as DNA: TGTGCTAGTGTAGTAGGCGGGAGTTGGGATGAGCAGTTCTTC. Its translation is CASVVGGSWDEQFF.